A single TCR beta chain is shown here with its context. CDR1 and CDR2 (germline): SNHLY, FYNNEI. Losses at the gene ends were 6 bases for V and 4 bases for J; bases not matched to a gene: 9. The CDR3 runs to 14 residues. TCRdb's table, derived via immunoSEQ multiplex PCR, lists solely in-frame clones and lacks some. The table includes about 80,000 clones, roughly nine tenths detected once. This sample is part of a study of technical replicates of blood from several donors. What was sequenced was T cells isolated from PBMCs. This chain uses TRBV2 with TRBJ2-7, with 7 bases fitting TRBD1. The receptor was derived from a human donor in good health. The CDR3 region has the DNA TGTGCCAGCAGAGCCGGGACAGCTAATTACGAGCAGTACTTC. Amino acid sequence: CASRAGTANYEQYF.